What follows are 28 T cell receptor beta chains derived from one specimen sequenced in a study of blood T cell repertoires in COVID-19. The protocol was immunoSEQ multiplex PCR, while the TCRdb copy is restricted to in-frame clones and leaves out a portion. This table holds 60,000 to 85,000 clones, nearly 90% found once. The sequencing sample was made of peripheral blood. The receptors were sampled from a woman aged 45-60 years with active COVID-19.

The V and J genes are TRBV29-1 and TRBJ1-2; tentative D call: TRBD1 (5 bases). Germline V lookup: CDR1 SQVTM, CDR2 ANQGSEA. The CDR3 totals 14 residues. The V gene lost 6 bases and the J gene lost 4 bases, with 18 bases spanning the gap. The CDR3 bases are TGCAGCGTGGCCCCCGGGACTGGAGCCTATGGCTACACCTTC. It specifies CSVAPGTGAYGYTF.

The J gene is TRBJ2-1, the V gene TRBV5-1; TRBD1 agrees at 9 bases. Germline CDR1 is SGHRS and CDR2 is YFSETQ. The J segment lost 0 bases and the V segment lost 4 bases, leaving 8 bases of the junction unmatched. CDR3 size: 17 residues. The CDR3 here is CASSRAGTGSSYNEQFF. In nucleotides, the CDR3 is TGCGCCAGCAGCCGCGCCGGGACAGGGAGCTCCTACAATGAGCAGTTCTTC.

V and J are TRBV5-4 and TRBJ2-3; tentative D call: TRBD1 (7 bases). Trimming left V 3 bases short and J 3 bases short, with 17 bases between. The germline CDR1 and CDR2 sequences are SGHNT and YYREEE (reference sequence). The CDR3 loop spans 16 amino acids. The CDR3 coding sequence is TGTGCCAGCAGCTCCCCCGCAGGGGGGTGGACAGATACGCAGTATTTT. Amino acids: CASSSPAGGWTDTQYF.

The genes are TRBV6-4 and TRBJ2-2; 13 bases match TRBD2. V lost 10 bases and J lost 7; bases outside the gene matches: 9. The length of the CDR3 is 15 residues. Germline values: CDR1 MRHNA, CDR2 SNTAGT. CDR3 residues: CATGTSGIDHGELFF. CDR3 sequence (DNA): TGTGCCACCGGGACTAGCGGGATTGATCACGGGGAGCTGTTTTTT.

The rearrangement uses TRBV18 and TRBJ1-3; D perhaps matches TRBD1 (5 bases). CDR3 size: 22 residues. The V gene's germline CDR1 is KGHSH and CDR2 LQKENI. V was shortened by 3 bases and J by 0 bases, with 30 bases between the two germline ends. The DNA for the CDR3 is TGTGCCAGCTCACCGATAATTATCCGGGACTTCACCTCGTCAGGCTCTGGAAACACCATATATTTT. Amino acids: CASSPIIIRDFTSSGSGNTIYF.

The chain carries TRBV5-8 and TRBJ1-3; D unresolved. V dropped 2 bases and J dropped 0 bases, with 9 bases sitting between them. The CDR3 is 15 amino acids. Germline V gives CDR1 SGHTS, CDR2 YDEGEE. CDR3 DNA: TGTGCCAGCAGCTTACGGGTGCTCTCTGGAAACACCATATATTTT. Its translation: CASSLRVLSGNTIYF.

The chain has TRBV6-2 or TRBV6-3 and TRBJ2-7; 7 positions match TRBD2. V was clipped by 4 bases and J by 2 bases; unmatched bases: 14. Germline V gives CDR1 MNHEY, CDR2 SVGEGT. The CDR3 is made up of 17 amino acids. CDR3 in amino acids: CASSWPRGGGKTYEQYF. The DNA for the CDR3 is TGTGCCAGCAGTTGGCCCCGCGGGGGAGGAAAGACCTACGAGCAGTACTTC.

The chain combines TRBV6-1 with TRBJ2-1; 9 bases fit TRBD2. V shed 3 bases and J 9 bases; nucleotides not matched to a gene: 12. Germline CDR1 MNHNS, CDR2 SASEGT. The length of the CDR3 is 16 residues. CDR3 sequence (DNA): TGTGCCAGCAGTGAGGGTGGGAGCGGGAGGATTCGTGAGCAGTTCTTC. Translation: CASSEGGSGRIREQFF.

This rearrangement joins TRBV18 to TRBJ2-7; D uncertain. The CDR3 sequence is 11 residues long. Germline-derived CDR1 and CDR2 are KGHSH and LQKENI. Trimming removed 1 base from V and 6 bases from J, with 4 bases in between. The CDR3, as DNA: TGTGCCAGCTCACCACGGCTCGAGCAGTACTTC. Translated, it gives CASSPRLEQYF.

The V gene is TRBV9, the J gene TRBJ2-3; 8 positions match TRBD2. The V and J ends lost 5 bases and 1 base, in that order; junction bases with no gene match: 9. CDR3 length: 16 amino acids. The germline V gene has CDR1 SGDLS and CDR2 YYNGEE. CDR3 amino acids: CASRGGAGEGTDTQYF. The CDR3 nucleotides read TGTGCCAGCAGGGGAGGAGCGGGGGAAGGCACAGATACGCAGTATTTT. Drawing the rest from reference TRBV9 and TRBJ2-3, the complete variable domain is DSGVTQTPKHLITATGQRVTLRCSPRSGDLSVYWYQQSLDQGLQFLIQYYNGEERAKGNILERFSAQQFPDLHSELNLSSLELGDSALYFCASRGGAGEGTDTQYFGPGTRLTVL.

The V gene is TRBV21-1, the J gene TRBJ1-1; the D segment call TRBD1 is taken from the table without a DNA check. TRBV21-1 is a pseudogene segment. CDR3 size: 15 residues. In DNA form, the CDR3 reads TGTGCCAGCAGCAAACCCGGGACAGAGAACACTGAAGCTTTCTTT. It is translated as CASSKPGTENTEAFF.

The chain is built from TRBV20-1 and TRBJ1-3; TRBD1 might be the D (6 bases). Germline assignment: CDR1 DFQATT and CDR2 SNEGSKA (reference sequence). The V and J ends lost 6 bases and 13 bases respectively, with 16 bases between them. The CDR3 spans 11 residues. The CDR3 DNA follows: TGCAGTGCCAGACGAGGGGGTCTAATATATTTT. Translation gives CSARRGGLIYF.

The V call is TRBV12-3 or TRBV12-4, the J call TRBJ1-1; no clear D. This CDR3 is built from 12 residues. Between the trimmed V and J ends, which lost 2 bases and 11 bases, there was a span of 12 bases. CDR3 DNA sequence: TGTGCCAGCAGTTTAAATCCGGGTCGGGCTTTCTTT. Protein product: CASSLNPGRAFF.

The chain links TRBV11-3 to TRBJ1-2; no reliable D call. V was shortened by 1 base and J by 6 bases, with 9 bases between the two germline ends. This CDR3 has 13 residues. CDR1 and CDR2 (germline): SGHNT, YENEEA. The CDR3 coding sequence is TGTGCCAGCAGCTTAGTTTCCGGGAATGGCTACACCTTC. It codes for CASSLVSGNGYTF. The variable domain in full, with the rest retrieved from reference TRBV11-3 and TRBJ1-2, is EAGVVQSPRYKIIEKKQPVAFWCNPISGHNTLYWYLQNLGQGPELLIRYENEEAVDDSQLPKDRFSAERLKGVDSTLKIQPAELGDSAVYLCASSLVSGNGYTFGSGTRLTVV.

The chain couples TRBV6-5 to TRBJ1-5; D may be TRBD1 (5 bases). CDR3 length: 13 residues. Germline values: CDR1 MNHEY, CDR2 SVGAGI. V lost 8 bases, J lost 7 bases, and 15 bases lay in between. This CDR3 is CASEEGPGQPQHF. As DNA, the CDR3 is TGTGCCAGCGAGGAGGGGCCGGGGCAGCCCCAGCATTTT.

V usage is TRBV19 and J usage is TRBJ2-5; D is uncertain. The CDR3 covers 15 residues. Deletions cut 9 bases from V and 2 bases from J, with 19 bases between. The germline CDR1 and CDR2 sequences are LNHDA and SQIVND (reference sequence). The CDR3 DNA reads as TGTGCCAGCGCTAGGCCAGCGAAGAATCAAGAGACCCAGTACTTC. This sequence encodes CASARPAKNQETQYF. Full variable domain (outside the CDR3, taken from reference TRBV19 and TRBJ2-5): DGGITQSPKYLFRKEGQNVTLSCEQNLNHDAMYWYRQDPGQGLRLIYYSQIVNDFQKGDIAEGYSVSREKKESFPLTVTSAQKNPTAFYLCASARPAKNQETQYFGPGTRLLVL.

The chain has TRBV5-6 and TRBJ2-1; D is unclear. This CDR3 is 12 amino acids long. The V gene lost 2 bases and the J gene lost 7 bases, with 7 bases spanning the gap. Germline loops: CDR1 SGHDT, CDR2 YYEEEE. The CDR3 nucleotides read TGTGCCAGCAGCTTCCTCGGTAATGAGCAGTTCTTC. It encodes CASSFLGNEQFF.

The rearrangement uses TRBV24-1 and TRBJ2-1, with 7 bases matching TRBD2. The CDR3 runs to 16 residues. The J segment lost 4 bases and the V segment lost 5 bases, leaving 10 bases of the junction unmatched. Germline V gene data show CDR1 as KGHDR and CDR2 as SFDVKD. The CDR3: CATSALGLGGYNEQFF. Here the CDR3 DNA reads TGTGCCACCAGTGCCCTGGGACTGGGGGGGTACAATGAGCAGTTCTTC.

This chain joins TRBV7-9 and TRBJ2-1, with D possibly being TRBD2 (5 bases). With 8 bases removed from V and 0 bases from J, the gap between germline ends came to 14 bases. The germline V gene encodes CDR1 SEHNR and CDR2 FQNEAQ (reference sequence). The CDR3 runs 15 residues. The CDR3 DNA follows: TGTGCCAGCCGCCCCCGGGAAAGCTCCTACAATGAGCAGTTCTTC. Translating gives CASRPRESSYNEQFF.

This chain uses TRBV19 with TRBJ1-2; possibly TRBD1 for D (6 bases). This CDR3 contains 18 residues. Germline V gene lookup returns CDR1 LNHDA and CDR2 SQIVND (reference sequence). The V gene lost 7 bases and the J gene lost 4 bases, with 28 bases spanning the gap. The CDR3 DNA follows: TGTGCCAGTACCCAACCTACAGGGATCGAAGGTTTAGGCTATGGCTACACCTTC. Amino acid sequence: CASTQPTGIEGLGYGYTF. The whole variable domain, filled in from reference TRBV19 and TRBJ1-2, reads DGGITQSPKYLFRKEGQNVTLSCEQNLNHDAMYWYRQDPGQGLRLIYYSQIVNDFQKGDIAEGYSVSREKKESFPLTVTSAQKNPTAFYLCASTQPTGIEGLGYGYTFGSGTRLTVV.

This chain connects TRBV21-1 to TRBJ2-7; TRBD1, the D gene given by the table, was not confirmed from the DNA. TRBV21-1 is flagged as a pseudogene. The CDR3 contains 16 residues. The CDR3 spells CASSKCGWGRYYEQYF. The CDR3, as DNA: TGTGCCAGCAGCAAATGTGGATGGGGCCGCTACTACGAGCAGTACTTC.

The CDR3 DNA reads as TGTGCCAGCAGTAGACCGACCGCAGGCTCCTACGAGCAGTACTTC. Residues: CASSRPTAGSYEQYF. The rearrangement joins TRBV6-5 to TRBJ2-7, with D uncertain. V was trimmed by 5 bases and J by 0 bases, leaving 14 bases between them. Germline CDR1 reads MNHEY; CDR2 reads SVGAGI. The CDR3 covers 15 residues.

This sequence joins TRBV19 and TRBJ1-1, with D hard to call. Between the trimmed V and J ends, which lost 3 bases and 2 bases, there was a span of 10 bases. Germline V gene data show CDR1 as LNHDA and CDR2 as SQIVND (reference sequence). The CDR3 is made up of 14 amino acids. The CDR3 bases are TGTGCCAGTAGTATTAAAGCGGTTAACACTGAAGCTTTCTTT. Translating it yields CASSIKAVNTEAFF.

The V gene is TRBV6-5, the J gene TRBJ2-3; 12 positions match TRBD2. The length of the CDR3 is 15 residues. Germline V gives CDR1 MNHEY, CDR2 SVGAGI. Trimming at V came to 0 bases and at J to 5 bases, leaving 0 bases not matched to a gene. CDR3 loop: CASSYSGLAGDTQYF. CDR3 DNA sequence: TGTGCCAGCAGTTACTCGGGACTAGCGGGAGATACGCAGTATTTT.

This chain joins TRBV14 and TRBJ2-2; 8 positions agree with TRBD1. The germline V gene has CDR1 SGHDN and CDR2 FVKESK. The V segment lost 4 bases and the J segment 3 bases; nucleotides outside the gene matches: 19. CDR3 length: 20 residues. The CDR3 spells CASSLVGGFGQGQYTGELFF. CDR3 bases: TGTGCCAGCAGCCTAGTTGGTGGGTTCGGACAGGGACAATACACCGGGGAGCTGTTTTTT.

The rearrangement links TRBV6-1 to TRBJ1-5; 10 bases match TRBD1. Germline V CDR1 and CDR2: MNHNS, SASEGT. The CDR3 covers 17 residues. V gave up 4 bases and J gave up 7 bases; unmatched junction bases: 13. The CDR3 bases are TGTGCCAGCAGTGGCACCGGGGGGACAGGGGCGAGACAGCCCCAGCATTTT. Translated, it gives CASSGTGGTGARQPQHF.

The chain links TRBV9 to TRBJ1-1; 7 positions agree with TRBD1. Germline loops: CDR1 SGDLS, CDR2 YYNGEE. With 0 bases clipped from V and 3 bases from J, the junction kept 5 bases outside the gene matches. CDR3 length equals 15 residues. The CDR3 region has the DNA TGTGCCAGCAGCGTAGCGGACAGGTGGGACACTGAAGCTTTCTTT. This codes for CASSVADRWDTEAFF.

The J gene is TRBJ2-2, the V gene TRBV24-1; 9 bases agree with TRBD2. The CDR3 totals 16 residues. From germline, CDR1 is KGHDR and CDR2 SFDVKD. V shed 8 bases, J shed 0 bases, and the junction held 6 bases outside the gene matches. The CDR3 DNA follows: TGTGCCACCACGGATAGCGGGAGAGCGAACACCGGGGAGCTGTTTTTT. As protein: CATTDSGRANTGELFF.